What follows describes a single TCR beta chain. The sample holds a few counts of this clone. What this receptor recognizes is not known. No much larger clone exists at a distance of one base, and base qualities are not known. The data are from a study of cytomegalovirus exposure and HLA in healthy donors listed by TCRdb under 2017. At the level of the whole study: In an earlier analysis of 587 of the donors, under 300 Gb of sequence data and 117 million unique TCR beta sequences from about 180 million T cells were reported. About 280 gigabases of sequencing data and approximately 92 million unique TCR sequences made up an early release that covered over 550 HLA-typed donors. Of the approximately 400 genotyped donors, about 80% fell in the genetic ancestry cluster associated with self-reported Caucasian donors. The study was designed to test whether signatures of past pathogen exposure could be identified by cataloging public T cell receptors. The study used immunosequencing to profile the T cell repertoires of several hundred subjects and linked those repertoires to cytomegalovirus serostatus. A separate validation cohort of 100 to 150 different subjects was used in addition to the 666-subject first cohort. To predict cytomegalovirus infection status, the study brought together high-throughput TCR immunosequencing, statistical association of individual TCRs with disease status, and machine learning. To study patterns of TCR occurrence, a later analysis re-analyzed previously published TCR beta repertoires from 700 or so donors and added high-resolution HLA genotyping. Rather than drawing on any new phenotypic data, the later analysis identified candidate immune exposures from TCR beta sequences and the way those sequences occurred across donors. An earlier analysis of roughly 600 of the donors used high-throughput TCR beta sequencing to judge whether each TCR beta V gene segment behaved as functional or pseudogenic. Alongside the repertoire data, information on donor age, sex, ethnicity and CMV serostatus was compiled. In a later genetic analysis, genome-wide SNP genotypes for about 60% of the 666 donors were used, and that subset was treated as a discovery cohort. Every repertoire in the discovery cohort had been generated on one and the same sequencing platform. HLA typing covered class I and class II loci at four-digit resolution. The number of donors typed differed by locus, with roughly 629-640 for A, B, C, DRB1 and DQB1, roughly 520 for DQA1, nearly 610 for DPA1, and around 450 for DPB1. Because of strong linkage in the cohort, five DR-DQ haplotypes were treated as single units for association and clustering. On average, about 240,000 unique TCR beta nucleotide sequences were sequenced per donor among 398 genotyped donors of the cohort, with about 19% of those sequences being non-productive.

V lost 0 bases and J lost 5 bases; the stretch between them is 8 bases long. The CDR3 runs 13 residues from the cysteine to the phenylalanine. The only DNA kept is the CDR3, 39 bases in frame from the first base. The method behind the library was the immunoSEQ multiplex PCR assay. For the multiplex PCR, a mixture combining 60 forward primers for TCR Vbeta segments and 13 reverse primers for TCR Jbeta segments was used. The CDR3 region of rearranged TCR beta genes was amplified from genomic DNA by a multiplex PCR assay. Amplified TCR beta libraries were sequenced as 87-base-pair reads on the Illumina HiSeq System. On the authors' methods: Across the roughly 700 repertoires, a later analysis counted approximately 75 million unique TCR beta chains, 9.5 million to 12 million of which were shared by at least two donors. Raw reads were error-corrected and collapsed into unique sequences by a nearest-neighbor algorithm in which closely related sequences were merged to remove PCR and sequencing errors. CDR3 sequences were aligned to IMGT reference sequences to assign V, D and J gene segments. For a sequence to be retained, a match of at least six nucleotides was required to both a V gene segment and a J gene segment. Rearrangements were classified as productive when the CDR3 lacked stop codons and remained in frame with V and J, and all other rearrangements were classified as non-productive. CDR3 was defined by IMGT convention, running from the second conserved V-encoded cysteine to the conserved J-encoded phenylalanine. The earlier analysis of approximately 500 of the donors excluded sequences that lacked an unambiguous match to a single V gene segment. An earlier analysis of some 500 of the donors classified V segments as functional when productive rearrangements were above 56.7% and as segregating when the standard deviation between donors was above 5%. A statistical classification framework was developed to diagnose cytomegalovirus status using the catalog of TCR beta chain sequences. In a later analysis, TCR nucleotide sequences were compared against IMGT/GENE-DB human TR gene sequences so that V and J genes could be assigned. The TCRdist pipeline was used in a later analysis to assign CDR3 sequences and most-parsimonious VDJ recombination scenarios. A later analysis defined each TCR beta chain by its CDR3 amino acid sequence plus V-gene family, and excluded reads lacking a unique V-gene family. To address suspected cross-contamination and a sequencing artifact, a later analysis removed 550 to 750 highly shared, low-generation-probability nucleotide sequences. A later analysis calculated a clonal expansion index for each public chain from normalized within-repertoire ranks of inferred template counts. In a later analysis, generation probabilities were computed with a VDJ recombination model fitted to out-of-frame rearrangements, and the resulting probabilities were checked against IGoR. In a later analysis, hypergeometric tests were used to score TCR-TCR, TCR-HLA and TCR-CMV co-occurrence, with a repertoire-size bias correction applied to TCR pairs. To estimate false discovery rates, a later analysis permuted the HLA or CMV assignments 20 times. In a later analysis, co-occurring TCRs were grouped using DBSCAN, and TCRdist sequence similarity was added for clustering within HLA-allele-positive subsets. Repertoires with fewer than 30,000 or more than 120,000 public chains, plus five repertoires with anomalous nucleotide sharing, were excluded from co-occurrence clustering. TCRdb re-hosts the immuneACCESS table, in-frame sequences only. Its copies lack some clones; in the studies checked, an unresolved V gene accounts for under half of them, and the cause for the rest is not known. V, J and clone size are taken as reported in that table, and D and trimming were inferred from the DNA itself. The sample records 100,000 to 150,000 clones, 80% of which are singletons. The ten largest clones add up to approximately 10% of the sample.

The cohort consisted of approximately 670 healthy bone marrow donors. At the time of sampling, all cohort members were nominally healthy, though unrecorded immune exposures were likely present. The donor tested CMV seropositive, placing the donor among the approximately 310 seropositive members of the cohort. Each donor provided a peripheral blood sample, and peripheral blood mononuclear cells were used for TCR beta sequencing. Genomic DNA was extracted from the blood cell samples with the Qiagen DNeasy Blood Extraction Kit. What the study reported, not specific to this receptor: A later genetic analysis associated a missense DCLRE1C variant with V-gene and J-gene trimming of TCR beta chains, and an independent cohort replicated the association. The study listed 164 TCR beta chains as associated with cytomegalovirus. Roughly uniform sequencing depth across donors was assumed in presence/absence analyses, although this assumption may not hold. In a later analysis, the rate of TCR association differed among HLA loci, with DRB1 alleles having the most associated TCRs and HLA-C alleles having the fewest. It was suggested by the authors that the approach could potentially be generalized to other disease states and immunological phenotypes. This cohort had only TCR beta chains sequenced, and the lack of alpha or paired-chain data limited which features could be detected. When HLA alleles, especially DR and DQ, strongly co-occurred, TCR associations were difficult to assign to individual alleles. Correlated functional status among segregating V segments might be attributable to linkage disequilibrium, but an unknown experimental factor could not be ruled out. A later genetic analysis reported fewer N-insertions in productive TCRs among donors in an Asian-associated ancestry cluster than the roughly 650-donor mean. In vitro tests confirmed that a few of the cytomegalovirus-associated TCR beta chains recognize cytomegalovirus antigens. Most TCR sequences were observed very rarely across donors, whereas some public TCRs were present in many individuals. According to a later analysis, most CMV-associated TCR beta chains appeared to be HLA-restricted, and the HLA associations seemed to be driven largely by CMV exposure. Some IMGT-functional V segments, including TRBV6-2 and TRBV6-3, could not be told apart with the 87-base-pair reads, so those segments were excluded. About 15 rarely observed V segments, including chromosome 9 orphons, were excluded from the earlier analysis of approximately 600 of the donors because counts were too low. A group of highly shared sequence variants was considered likely to be a technical artifact of the sequencing pipeline. In a later analysis, HLA-associated TCR beta chains were found to be more clonally expanded and to have lower generation probabilities than equally common non-associated chains. According to a later analysis, parvovirus B19, influenza, CMV and Epstein-Barr virus appeared linked to several top co-occurrence clusters. A further reported finding was that TCR beta sequences accurately predicted the HLA-A and HLA-B alleles for most subjects in the first cohort. An earlier analysis of approximately 570 of the donors showed that most TCR beta V segments appeared in productive rearrangements either about 87% or about 30% of the time, which broadly matched IMGT annotations. The classifier was reported to diagnose cytomegalovirus status with high specificity and sensitivity in both the original cohort and the validation cohort. The only immune exposure information available for the cohort was CMV serostatus. Because some donors lacked HLA typing at each locus, the association tests relied only on the typed subset. Specific HLA alleles were associated with over 15,000 TCR beta sequences at a false discovery rate of 0.05 in a later analysis.

The TCR originated in a man in his thirties or forties in good health and CMV-seropositive. The source material was PBMCs. In this chain, TRBV5-7 is recombined with TRBJ2-5; a confident D gene designation cannot be given. TRBV5-7 is sorted into the ORF group, with uncertain function. At the DNA level, the sequence is TGTGCCAGCAGCTTGGTCCTGGAGGAGACCCAGTACTTC. It translates to CASSLVLEETQYF.